This T cell receptor beta chain was profiled in a study of regulatory T cells in long-lasting Graves disease. Germline V lookup: CDR1 SGDLS, CDR2 YYNGEE. There are 15 residues in the CDR3. V lost 4 bases and J lost 0, with 11 bases in between. Arm-PCR with iRepertoire HTBI primers amplified the CDR3 regions for these TCR beta libraries. TCRdb re-derived calls from the multiplex PCR reads in MiXCR, one entry per CDR3 protein. The top ten clones hold around 40% of a sample with more than 650,000 distinct CDR3 sequences, approximately 29% of them seen once. On this clonotype itself: Its specificity is not known.

Indicated time point: persistent/refractory GD, antithyroid drugs over 5 years with positive TRAb. Preparation of the TCR library used RNA extracted from PBMCs. Whole-study findings and limits: Sampling was limited to peripheral blood rather than thyroid tissue.

Here the sequenced sample was peripheral blood mononuclear cells (PBMCs), taken when the disease was refractory, from a patient treated with antithyroid drugs. This chain links TRBV9 with TRBJ2-4, with no clear D. This sequence originates from a female donor with Graves disease. The CDR3 sequence: CASSPGLLAKNIQYF. Here the CDR3 DNA reads TGTGCCAGCAGCCCCGGTCTCTTAGCCAAAAACATTCAGTACTTC. The full variable domain, in which reference TRBV9 and TRBJ2-4 provide the parts outside the CDR3, is DSGVTQTPKHLITATGQRVTLRCSPRSGDLSVYWYQQSLDQGLQFLIQYYNGEERAKGNILERFSAQQFPDLHSELNLSSLELGDSALYFCASSPGLLAKNIQYFGAGTRLSVL.